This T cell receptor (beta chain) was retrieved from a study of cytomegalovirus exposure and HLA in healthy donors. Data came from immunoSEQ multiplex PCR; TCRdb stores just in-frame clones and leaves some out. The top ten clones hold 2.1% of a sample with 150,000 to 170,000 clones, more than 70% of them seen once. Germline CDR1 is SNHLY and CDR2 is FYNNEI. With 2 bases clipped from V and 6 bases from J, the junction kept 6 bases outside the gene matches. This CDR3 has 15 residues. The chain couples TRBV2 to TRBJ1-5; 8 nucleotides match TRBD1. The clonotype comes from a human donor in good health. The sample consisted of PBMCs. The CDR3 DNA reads TGTGCCAGCAGTGAACGGCAGGGGGCCCGTCAGCCCCAGCATTTT. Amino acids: CASSERQGARQPQHF.